Here is one T cell receptor beta chain with its context. The PCR ran on 60 Vbeta and 13 Jbeta primers. As handled by the study authors: Later analysis identified 88 million or so unique TCR beta chains, about 10 million shared. The protocol was immunoSEQ multiplex PCR, while the TCRdb copy is restricted to in-frame clones and leaves out a portion. That table furnishes V, J and clone size, whereas the DNA furnished D and trimming. The sample yields 150,000 to 200,000 clones, more than 85% seen once. This CDR3 has 15 residues. V dropped 2 bases and J dropped 6; count of bases not matched to a gene: 9. Germline-derived CDR1 and CDR2 are MNHEY and SVGAGI. The data were taken from a study of cytomegalovirus exposure and HLA in healthy donors.

Sample: PBMCs. The TCR sequence derives from a woman in her late teens or twenties in good health and CMV-seronegative. The V call is TRBV6-5, the J call TRBJ1-2; the match to TRBD1 covers 7 bases. The CDR3 is CASSYGFTGVDGYTF. In nucleotides, the CDR3 is TGTGCCAGCAGTTACGGGTTCACAGGGGTGGATGGCTACACCTTC.